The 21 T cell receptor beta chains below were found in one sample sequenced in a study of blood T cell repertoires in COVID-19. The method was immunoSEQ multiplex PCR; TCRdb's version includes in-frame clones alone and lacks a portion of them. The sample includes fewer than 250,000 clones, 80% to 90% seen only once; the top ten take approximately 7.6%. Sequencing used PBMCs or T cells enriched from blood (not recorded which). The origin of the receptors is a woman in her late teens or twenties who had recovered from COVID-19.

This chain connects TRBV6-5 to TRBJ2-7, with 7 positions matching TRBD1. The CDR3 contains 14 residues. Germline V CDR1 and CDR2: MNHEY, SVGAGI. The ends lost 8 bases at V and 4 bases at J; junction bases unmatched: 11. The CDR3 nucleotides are TGTGCCAGCGTACAACAGGGGCTACGTTACGAGCAGTACTTC. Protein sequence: CASVQQGLRYEQYF.

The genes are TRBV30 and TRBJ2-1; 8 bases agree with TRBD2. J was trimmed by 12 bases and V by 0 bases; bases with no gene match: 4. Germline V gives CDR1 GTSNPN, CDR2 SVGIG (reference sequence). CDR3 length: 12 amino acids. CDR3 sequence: CAWSVAGGRQFF. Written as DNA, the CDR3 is TGTGCCTGGAGTGTGGCGGGGGGTCGGCAGTTCTTC.

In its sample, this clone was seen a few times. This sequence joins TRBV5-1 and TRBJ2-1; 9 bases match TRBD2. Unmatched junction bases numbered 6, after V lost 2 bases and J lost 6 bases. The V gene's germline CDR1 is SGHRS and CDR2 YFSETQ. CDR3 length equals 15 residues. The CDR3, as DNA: TGCGCCAGCAGCTTTGGCGGGGGGGGTCCCAATGAGCAGTTCTTC. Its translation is CASSFGGGGPNEQFF. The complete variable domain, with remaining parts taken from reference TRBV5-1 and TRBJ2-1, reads KAGVTQTPRYLIKTRGQQVTLSCSPISGHRSVSWYQQTPGQGLQFLFEYFSETQRNKGNFPGRFSGRQFSNSRSEMNVSTLELGDSALYLCASSFGGGGPNEQFFGPGTRLTVL.

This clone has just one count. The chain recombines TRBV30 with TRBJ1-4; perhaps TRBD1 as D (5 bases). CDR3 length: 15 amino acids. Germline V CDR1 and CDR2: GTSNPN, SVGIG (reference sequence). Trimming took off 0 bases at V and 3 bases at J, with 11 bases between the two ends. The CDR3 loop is CAWSVLGGPNEKLFF. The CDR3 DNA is TGTGCCTGGAGTGTACTGGGGGGACCTAATGAAAAACTGTTTTTT.

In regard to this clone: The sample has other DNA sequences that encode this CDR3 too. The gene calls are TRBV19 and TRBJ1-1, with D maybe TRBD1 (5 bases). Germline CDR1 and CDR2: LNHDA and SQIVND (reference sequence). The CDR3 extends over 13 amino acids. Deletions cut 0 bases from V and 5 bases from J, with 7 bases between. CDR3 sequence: CASSIDRDTEAFF. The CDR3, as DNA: TGTGCCAGTAGTATAGACAGGGATACTGAAGCTTTCTTT.

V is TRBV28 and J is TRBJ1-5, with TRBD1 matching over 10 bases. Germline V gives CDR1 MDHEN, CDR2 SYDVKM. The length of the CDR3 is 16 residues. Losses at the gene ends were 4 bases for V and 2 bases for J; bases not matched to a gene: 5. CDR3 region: CASSWDRGRGNQPQHF. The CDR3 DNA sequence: TGTGCCAGCAGTTGGGACAGGGGAAGGGGCAATCAGCCCCAGCATTTT.

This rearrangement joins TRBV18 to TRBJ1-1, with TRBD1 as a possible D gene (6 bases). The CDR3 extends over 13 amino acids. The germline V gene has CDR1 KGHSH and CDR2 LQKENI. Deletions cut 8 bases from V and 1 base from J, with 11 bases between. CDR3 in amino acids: CASRDNWNTEAFF. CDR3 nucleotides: TGTGCCAGCCGGGACAATTGGAACACTGAAGCTTTCTTT. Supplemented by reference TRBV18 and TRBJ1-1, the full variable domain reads NAGVMQNPRHLVRRRGQEARLRCSPMKGHSHVYWYRQLPEEGLKFMVYLQKENIIDESGMPKERFSAEFPKEGPSILRIQQVVRGDSAAYFCASRDNWNTEAFFGQGTRLTVV.

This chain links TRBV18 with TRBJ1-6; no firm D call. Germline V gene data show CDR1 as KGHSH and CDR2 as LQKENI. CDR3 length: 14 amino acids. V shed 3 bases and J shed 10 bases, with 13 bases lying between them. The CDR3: CASSPDRGGSPLHF. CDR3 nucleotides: TGTGCCAGCTCACCGGACCGGGGTGGCTCACCCCTCCACTTT.

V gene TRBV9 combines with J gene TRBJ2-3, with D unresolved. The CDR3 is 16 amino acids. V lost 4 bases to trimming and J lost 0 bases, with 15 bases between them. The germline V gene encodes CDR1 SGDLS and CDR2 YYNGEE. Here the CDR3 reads CASSREFLVSTDTQYF. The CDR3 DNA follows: TGTGCCAGCAGCCGCGAGTTCCTCGTCAGCACAGATACGCAGTATTTT.

CDR3 DNA: TGTGCCAGCAGTGAACTAGCGGGGCAAGAGACCCAGTACTTC. Encoded protein: CASSELAGQETQYF. The J gene is TRBJ2-5, the V gene TRBV6-4, with TRBD2 matching over 10 bases. Germline trimming cut 3 bases from V and 2 bases from J; bases unmatched to any gene: 0. Germline V gene data show CDR1 as MRHNA and CDR2 as SNTAGT. The CDR3 length is 14 residues.

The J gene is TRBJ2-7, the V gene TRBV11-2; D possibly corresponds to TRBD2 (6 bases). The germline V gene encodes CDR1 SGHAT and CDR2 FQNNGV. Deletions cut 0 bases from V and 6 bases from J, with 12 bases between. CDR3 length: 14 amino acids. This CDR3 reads CASSLEWRGVEQYF. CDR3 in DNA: TGTGCCAGCAGCTTAGAGTGGCGGGGAGTCGAGCAGTACTTC. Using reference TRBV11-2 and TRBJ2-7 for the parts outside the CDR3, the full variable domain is EAGVAQSPRYKIIEKRQSVAFWCNPISGHATLYWYQQILGQGPKLLIQFQNNGVVDDSQLPKDRFSAERLKGVDSTLKIQPAKLEDSAVYLCASSLEWRGVEQYFGPGTRLTVT.

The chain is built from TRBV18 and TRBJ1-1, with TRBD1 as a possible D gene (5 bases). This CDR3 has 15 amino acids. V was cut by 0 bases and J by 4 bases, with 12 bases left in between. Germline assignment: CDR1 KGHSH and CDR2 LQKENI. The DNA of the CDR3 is TGTGCCAGCTCACCACCGAGTAGCAGGGTCACTGAAGCTTTCTTT. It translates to CASSPPSSRVTEAFF.

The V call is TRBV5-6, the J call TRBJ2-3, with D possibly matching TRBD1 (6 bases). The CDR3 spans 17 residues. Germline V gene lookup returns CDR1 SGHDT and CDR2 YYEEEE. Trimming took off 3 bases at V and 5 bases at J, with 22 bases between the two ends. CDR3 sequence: CASSWSGGRGYVDTQYF. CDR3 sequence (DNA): TGTGCCAGCAGCTGGAGTGGGGGCCGAGGGTATGTAGATACGCAGTATTTT.

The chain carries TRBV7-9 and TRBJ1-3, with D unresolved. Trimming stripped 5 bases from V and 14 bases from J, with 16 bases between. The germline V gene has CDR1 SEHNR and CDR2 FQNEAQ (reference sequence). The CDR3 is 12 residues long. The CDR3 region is CASSPANPPLYF. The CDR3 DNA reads TGTGCCAGCAGCCCCGCTAACCCTCCCTTATATTTT.

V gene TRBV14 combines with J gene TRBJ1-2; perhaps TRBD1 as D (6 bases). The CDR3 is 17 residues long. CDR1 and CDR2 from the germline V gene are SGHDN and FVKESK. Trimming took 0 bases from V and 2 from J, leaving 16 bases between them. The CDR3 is CASSQDTGTGQNYGYTF. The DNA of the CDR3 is TGTGCCAGCAGCCAAGATACCGGCACCGGACAGAACTATGGCTACACCTTC.

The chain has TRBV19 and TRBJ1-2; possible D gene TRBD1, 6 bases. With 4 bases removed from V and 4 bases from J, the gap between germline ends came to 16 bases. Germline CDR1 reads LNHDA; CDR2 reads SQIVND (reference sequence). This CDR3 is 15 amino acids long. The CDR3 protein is CASSTRGGHRYGYTF. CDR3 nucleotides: TGTGCCAGTAGTACCCGGGGGGGACACCGCTATGGCTACACCTTC.

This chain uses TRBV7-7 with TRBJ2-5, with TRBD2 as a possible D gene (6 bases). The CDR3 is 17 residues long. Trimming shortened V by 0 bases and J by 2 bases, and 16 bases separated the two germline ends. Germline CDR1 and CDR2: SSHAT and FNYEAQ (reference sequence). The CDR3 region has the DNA TGTGCCAGCAGCTTAGCGGAGGTTAGCGGTCTACAAGAGACCCAGTACTTC. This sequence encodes CASSLAEVSGLQETQYF.

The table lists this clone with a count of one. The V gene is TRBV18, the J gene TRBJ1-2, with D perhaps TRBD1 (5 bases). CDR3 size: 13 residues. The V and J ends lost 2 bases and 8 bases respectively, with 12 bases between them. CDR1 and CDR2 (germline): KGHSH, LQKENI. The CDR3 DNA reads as TGTGCCAGCTCACCAATCCGGGGGGAAGGCTACACCTTC. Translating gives CASSPIRGEGYTF.

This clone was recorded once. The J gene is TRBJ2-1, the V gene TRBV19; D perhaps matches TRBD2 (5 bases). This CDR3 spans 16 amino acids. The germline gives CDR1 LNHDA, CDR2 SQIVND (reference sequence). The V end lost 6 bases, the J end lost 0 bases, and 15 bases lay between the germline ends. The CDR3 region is CASSGWVGSSYNEQFF. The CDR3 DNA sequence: TGTGCCAGTAGCGGATGGGTTGGGAGCTCCTACAATGAGCAGTTCTTC.

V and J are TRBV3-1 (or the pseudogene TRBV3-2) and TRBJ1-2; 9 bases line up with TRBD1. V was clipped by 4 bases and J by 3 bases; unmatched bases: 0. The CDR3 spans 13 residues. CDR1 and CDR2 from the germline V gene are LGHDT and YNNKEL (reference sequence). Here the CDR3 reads CASSRQGDYGYTF. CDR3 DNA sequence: TGTGCCAGCAGCCGACAGGGGGACTATGGCTACACCTTC.

The CDR3 protein is CSAGVRGNTGELFF. CDR3 sequence (DNA): TGCAGCGCCGGAGTCAGGGGAAACACCGGGGAGCTGTTTTTT. This chain uses TRBV29-1 with TRBJ2-2, with D perhaps TRBD1 (6 bases). V lost 7 bases, J lost 2 bases, and 14 bases lay in between. The length of the CDR3 is 14 residues. Germline V gives CDR1 SQVTM, CDR2 ANQGSEA.